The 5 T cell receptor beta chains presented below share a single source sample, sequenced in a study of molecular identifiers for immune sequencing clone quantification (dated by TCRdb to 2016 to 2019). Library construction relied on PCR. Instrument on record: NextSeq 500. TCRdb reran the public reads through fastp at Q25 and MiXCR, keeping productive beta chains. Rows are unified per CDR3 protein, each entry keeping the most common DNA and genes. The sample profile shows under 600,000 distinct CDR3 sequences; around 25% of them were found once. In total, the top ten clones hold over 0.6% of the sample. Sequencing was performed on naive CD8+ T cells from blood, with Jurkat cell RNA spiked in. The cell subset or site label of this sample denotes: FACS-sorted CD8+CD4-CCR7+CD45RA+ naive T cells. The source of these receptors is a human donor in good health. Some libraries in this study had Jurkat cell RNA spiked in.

For the CDR3, the DNA is TGCAGTGCAAAGGGGGTATACCAAGAGACCCAGTACTTC. Protein product: CSAKGVYQETQYF. The chain recombines TRBV20-1 with TRBJ2-5; maybe TRBD1 (6 bases). Trimming took 6 bases from V and 0 from J, leaving 11 bases between them. CDR1 and CDR2 (germline): DFQATT, SNEGSKA (reference sequence). The CDR3 runs 13 residues.

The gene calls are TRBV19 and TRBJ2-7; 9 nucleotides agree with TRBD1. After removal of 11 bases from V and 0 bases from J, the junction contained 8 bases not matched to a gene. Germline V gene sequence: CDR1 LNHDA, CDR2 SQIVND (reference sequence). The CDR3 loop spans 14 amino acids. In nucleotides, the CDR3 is TGTGCCGCCTCGGACAGGGGTCACTCCTACGAGCAGTACTTC. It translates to CAASDRGHSYEQYF.

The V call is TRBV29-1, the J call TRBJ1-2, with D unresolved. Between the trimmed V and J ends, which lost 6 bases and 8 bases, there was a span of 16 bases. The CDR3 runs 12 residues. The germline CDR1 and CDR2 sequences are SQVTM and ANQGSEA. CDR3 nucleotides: TGCAGCGTCCTGACACTCCGGCCGGGCTACACCTTC. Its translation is CSVLTLRPGYTF.

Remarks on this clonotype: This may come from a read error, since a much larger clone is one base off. CDR3 in DNA: TGTGCCAGCAGATACAGGGCAGGGGCAGATACGCAGTATTTT. This sequence encodes CASRYRAGADTQYF. The chain carries TRBV6-5 and TRBJ2-3; the D gene is possibly TRBD1 (6 bases). This CDR3 is built from 14 residues. Germline V gives CDR1 MNHEY, CDR2 SVGAGI. V was trimmed by 6 bases and J by 4 bases, leaving 14 bases between them.

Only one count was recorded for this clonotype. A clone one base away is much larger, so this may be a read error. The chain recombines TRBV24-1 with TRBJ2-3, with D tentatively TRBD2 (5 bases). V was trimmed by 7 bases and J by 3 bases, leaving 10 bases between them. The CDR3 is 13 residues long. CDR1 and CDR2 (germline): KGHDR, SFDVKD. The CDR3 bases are TGTGCCACCAGGGACCGACTAACAGATACGCAGTATTTT. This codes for CATRDRLTDTQYF.